Listed below are T cell receptor beta chains from one sample, sequenced in a study of regulatory T cells in long-lasting Graves disease. TCRdb used MiXCR to reprocess the multiplex PCR reads, holding one entry per CDR3 protein. The sample has approximately 350,000 distinct CDR3 sequences, 23% seen once. The input for sequencing was peripheral blood mononuclear cells (PBMCs), taken when the disease was refractory, from a patient treated with antithyroid drugs. These receptor sequences come from a woman aged 35 to 49 with Graves disease. Each CDR3 is given with its conserved first and last residue. Fields, in order: D gene, clone size, CDR3 length, J gene, V gene, CDR3 protein, CDR3 DNA. The D gene is left open where the match is weak. Clone size appears in some rows only: once, few, many, or a class for an expanded clone.

.,few,14,TRBJ2-5,TRBV7-2,CASTPRGGLETQYF,TGTGCCAGCACCCCCCGAGGGGGTTTAGAGACCCAGTACTTC
.,many,14,TRBJ1-4,TRBV12-3/TRBV12-4,CAIAKGNPNEKLFF,TGTGCCATTGCCAAAGGGAATCCTAATGAAAAACTGTTTTTT
.,.,15,TRBJ2-1,TRBV2,CASSPLAKSYNEQFF,TGTGCCAGCAGCCCACTAGCCAAGAGTTACAATGAGCAGTTCTTC
TRBD2,few,16,TRBJ2-5,TRBV19,CASSTPGTSVGETQYF,TGTGCCAGTAGTACCCCCGGGACTAGCGTGGGAGAGACCCAGTACTTC
TRBD2,once,18,TRBJ2-7,TRBV5-1,CASSLKASGRWGSYEQYF,TGCGCCAGCAGCTTAAAGGCTAGCGGGAGGTGGGGCTCCTACGAGCAGTACTTC
.,few,15,TRBJ1-2,TRBV6-5,CASSWAGRKGYGYTF,TGTGCCAGCAGTTGGGCAGGGAGGAAAGGGTATGGCTACACCTTC
.,.,13,TRBJ2-1,TRBV20-1,CSAVGLGGSEQFF,TGCAGTGCTGTGGGGCTAGGGGGGAGTGAGCAGTTCTTC
.,few,15,TRBJ2-2,TRBV13,CASSSPQTVPGELFF,TGTGCCAGCAGCTCCCCCCAGACAGTCCCCGGGGAGCTGTTTTTT
.,many,18,TRBJ1-2,TRBV28,CASSFFRQGFYRGYGYTF,TGTGCCAGCAGTTTCTTCCGGCAGGGGTTTTATCGGGGCTATGGCTACACCTTC
.,many,11,TRBJ2-7,TRBV2,CASSENLWLYF,TGTGCCAGCAGTGAAAACTTATGGTTGTACTTC
TRBD1,many,15,TRBJ2-7,TRBV7-2,CASSISGTGVHEQYF,TGTGCCAGCAGCATCTCCGGGACAGGGGTCCACGAGCAGTACTTC
.,many,14,TRBJ1-4,TRBV6-1,CASSKGQPNEKLFF,TGTGCCAGCAGCAAAGGACAGCCTAATGAAAAACTGTTTTTT
TRBD2,.,17,TRBJ2-7,TRBV4-1,CASSQGRGGISSYEQYF,TGCGCCAGCAGCCAAGGGCGGGGGGGTATCTCCTCCTACGAGCAGTACTTC
.,few,12,TRBJ2-1,TRBV12-3/TRBV12-4,CASSPEYNEQFF,TGTGCCAGCAGTCCAGAGTACAATGAGCAGTTCTTC
.,.,13,TRBJ2-5,TRBV28,CASSSGGKETQYF,TGTGCCAGCAGTTCTGGCGGGAAAGAGACCCAGTACTTC
TRBD1,few,17,TRBJ1-1,TRBV4-1,CASSPEGRDRGWTEAFF,TGCGCCAGCAGCCCAGAGGGACGAGACAGGGGGTGGACTGAAGCTTTCTTT
TRBD1,.,18,TRBJ2-7,TRBV15,CGTSRETPWGQSSYEQYF,TGTGGCACCAGCAGAGAAACCCCCTGGGGACAGAGCTCCTACGAGCAGTACTTC
.,many,16,TRBJ1-1,TRBV28,CASSADRVWEYTEAFF,TGTGCCAGCAGCGCCGATCGGGTGTGGGAATACACTGAAGCTTTCTTT
.,few,15,TRBJ2-7,TRBV9,CASSGAWDASYEQYF,TGTGCCAGCAGCGGGGCCTGGGACGCCTCCTACGAGCAGTACTTC
.,many,16,TRBJ1-1,TRBV2,CASSDYAPGVNTEAFF,TGTGCCAGCAGTGATTACGCCCCAGGGGTGAACACTGAAGCTTTCTTT
.,.,14,TRBJ2-1,TRBV12-3/TRBV12-4,CAGSLDGGENGQFF,TGTGCCGGCAGTTTAGACGGCGGGGAAAATGGGCAGTTCTTC
TRBD1,many,15,TRBJ2-7,TRBV20-1,CSAPLGGTGGNEQYF,TGCAGTGCCCCGCTTGGCGGGACAGGGGGCAACGAGCAGTACTTC
.,many,14,TRBJ2-7,TRBV28,CASSRLGSTYEQYF,TGTGCCAGCAGTCGTCTAGGCAGTACCTACGAGCAGTACTTC
TRBD1,few,16,TRBJ1-6,TRBV28,CASSVPGQGFSSPLHF,TGTGCCAGCAGTGTACCGGGACAGGGCTTTTCATCACCCCTCCACTTT
TRBD1,.,14,TRBJ1-5,TRBV29-1,CSLPTGDSNQPQHF,TGCAGCTTACCAACAGGGGATAGCAATCAGCCCCAGCATTTT
.,few,15,TRBJ1-6,TRBV6-5,CASSYSRTYNSPLHF,TGTGCCAGCAGTTACTCCAGGACCTATAATTCACCCCTCCACTTT
TRBD2,few,12,TRBJ2-3,TRBV28,CASSRDYLPQYF,TGTGCCAGCAGTAGGGACTACCTTCCGCAGTATTTT
TRBD2,.,15,TRBJ2-1,TRBV5-6,CASSKLAALYNEQFF,TGTGCCAGCAGCAAACTAGCGGCCCTCTACAATGAGCAGTTCTTC
.,few,16,TRBJ2-2,TRBV5-1,CASSLAWPEGTGELFF,TGCGCCAGCAGCTTGGCTTGGCCCGAGGGGACCGGGGAGCTGTTTTTT
.,many,17,TRBJ2-2,TRBV2,CASSEGRCLAIGGELFF,TGTGCCAGCAGTGAAGGGAGGTGCCTAGCGATAGGCGGGGAGCTGTTTTTT